The sequence of this TCR beta chain was determined in a study of T cell responses to AZD1222 COVID-19 vaccine. As for this clone: What it binds is not known.

Findings of the study overall: Repertoire sampling happened only post peak T cell response.

TCRdb's table, derived via immunoSEQ multiplex PCR, lists solely in-frame clones and lacks some. Among 150,000 to 180,000 clones listed, 88% were seen once. The CDR3 consists of 15 residues. Germline CDR1 reads SGDLS; CDR2 reads YYNGEE. Trimming cost V 5 bases and J 2 bases, with 15 bases left between them. The TCR originated in an adult in good health. The chain is built from TRBV9 and TRBJ2-3; D is possibly TRBD1 (6 bases). The specimen was peripheral blood, collected on day 0 of AZD1222 vaccination. The CDR3 DNA reads as TGTGCCAGCAGTGCCTCAGGGGTTAACACAGATACGCAGTATTTT. Its protein product is CASSASGVNTDTQYF.